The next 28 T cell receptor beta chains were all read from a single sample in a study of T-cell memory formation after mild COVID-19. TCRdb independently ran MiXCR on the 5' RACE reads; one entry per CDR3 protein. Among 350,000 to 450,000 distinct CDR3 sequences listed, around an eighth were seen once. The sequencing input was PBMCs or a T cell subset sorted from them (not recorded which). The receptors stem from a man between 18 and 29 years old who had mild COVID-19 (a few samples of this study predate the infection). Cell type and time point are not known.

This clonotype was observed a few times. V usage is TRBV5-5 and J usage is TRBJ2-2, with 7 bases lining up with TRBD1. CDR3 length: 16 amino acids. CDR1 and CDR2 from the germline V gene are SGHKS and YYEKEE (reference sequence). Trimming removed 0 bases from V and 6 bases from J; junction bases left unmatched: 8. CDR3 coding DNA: TGTGCCAGCAGCTTGGGTCGGGACAGCATTCCCGGGGAGCTGTTTTTT. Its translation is CASSLGRDSIPGELFF.

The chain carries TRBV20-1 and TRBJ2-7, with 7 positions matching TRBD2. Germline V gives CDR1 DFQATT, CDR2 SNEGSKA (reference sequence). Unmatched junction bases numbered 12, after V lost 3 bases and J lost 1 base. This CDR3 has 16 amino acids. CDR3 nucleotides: TGCAGTGCTAGTAGTGGGGGAGGGGAAACTTCCTACGAGCAGTACTTC. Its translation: CSASSGGGETSYEQYF.

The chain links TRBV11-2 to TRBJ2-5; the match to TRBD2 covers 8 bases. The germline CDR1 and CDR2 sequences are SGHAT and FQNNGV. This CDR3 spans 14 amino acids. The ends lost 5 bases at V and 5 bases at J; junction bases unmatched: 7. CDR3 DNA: TGTGCCAGCAGCCGAGCGGGGGTTAAGGAGACCCAGTACTTC. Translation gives CASSRAGVKETQYF.

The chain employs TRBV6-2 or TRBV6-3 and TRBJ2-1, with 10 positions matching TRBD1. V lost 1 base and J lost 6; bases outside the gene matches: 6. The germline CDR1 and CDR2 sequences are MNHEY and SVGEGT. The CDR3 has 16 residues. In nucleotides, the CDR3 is TGTGCCAGCAGTTACTTACCGGGACAGGGGTCCAATGAGCAGTTCTTC. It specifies CASSYLPGQGSNEQFF.

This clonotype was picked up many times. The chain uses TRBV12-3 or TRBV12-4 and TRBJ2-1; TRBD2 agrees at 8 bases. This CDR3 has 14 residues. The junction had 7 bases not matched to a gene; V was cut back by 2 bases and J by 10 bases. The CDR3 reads CASSLRTGGREQFF. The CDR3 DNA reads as TGTGCCAGCAGTTTACGAACGGGGGGGAGGGAGCAGTTCTTC.

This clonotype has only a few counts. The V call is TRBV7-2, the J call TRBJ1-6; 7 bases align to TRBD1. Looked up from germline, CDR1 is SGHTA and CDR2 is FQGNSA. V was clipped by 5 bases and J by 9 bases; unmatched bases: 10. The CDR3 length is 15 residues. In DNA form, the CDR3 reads TGTGCCAGCAGCCCGTTACCAGGGGGTAGTTCACCCCTCCACTTT. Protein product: CASSPLPGGSSPLHF.

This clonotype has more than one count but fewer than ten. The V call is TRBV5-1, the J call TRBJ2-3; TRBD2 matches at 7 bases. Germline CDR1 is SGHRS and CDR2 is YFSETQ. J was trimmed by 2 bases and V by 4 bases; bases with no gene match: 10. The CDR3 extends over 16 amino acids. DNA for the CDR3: TGCGCCAGCAGCGCGGGGGTGGTGGGGAACACAGATACGCAGTATTTT. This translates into CASSAGVVGNTDTQYF.

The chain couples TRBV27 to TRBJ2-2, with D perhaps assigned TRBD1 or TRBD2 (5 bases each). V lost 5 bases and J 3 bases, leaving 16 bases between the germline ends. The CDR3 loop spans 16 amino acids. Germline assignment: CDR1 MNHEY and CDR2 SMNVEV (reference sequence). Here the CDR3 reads CASSPPRGRYTGELFF. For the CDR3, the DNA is TGTGCCAGCAGTCCCCCTCGGGGCAGATACACCGGGGAGCTGTTTTTT.

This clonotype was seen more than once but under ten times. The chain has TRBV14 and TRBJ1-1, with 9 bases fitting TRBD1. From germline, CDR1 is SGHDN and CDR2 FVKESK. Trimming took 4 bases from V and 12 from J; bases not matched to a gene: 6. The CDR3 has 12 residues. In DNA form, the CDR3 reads TGTGCCAGCAGCCGGCCTGGACAGGGGTCTTTCTTT. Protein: CASSRPGQGSFF.

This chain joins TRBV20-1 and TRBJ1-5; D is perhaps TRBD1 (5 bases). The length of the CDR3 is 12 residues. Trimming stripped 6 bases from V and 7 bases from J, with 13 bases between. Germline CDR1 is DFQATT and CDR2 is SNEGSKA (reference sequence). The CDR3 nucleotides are TGCAGTGCAGTTGGGGGATGGCAGCCCCAGCATTTT. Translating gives CSAVGGWQPQHF.

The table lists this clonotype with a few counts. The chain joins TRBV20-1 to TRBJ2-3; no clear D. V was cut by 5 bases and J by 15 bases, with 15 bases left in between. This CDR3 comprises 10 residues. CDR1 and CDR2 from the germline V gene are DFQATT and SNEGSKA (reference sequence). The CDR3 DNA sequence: TGCAGTGCTCGAAAAGAGACTGGTTATTTT. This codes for CSARKETGYF.

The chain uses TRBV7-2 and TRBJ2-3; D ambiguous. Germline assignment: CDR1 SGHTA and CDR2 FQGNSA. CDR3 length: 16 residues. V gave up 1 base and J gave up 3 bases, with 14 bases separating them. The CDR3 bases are TGTGCCAGCAGCTTAGGAGGCGCGAGGCGAACAGATACGCAGTATTTT. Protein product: CASSLGGARRTDTQYF.

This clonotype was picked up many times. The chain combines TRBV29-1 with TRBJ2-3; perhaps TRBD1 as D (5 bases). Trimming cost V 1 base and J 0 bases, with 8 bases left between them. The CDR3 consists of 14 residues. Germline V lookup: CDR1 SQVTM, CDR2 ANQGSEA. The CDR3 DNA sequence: TGCAGCGTTGAAGTGGGGCCCAGCACAGATACGCAGTATTTT. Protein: CSVEVGPSTDTQYF.

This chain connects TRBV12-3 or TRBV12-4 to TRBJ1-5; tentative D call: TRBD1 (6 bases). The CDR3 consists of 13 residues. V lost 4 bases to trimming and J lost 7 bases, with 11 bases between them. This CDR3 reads CASSWGAEQPQHF. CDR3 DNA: TGTGCCAGCAGTTGGGGGGCAGAGCAGCCCCAGCATTTT.

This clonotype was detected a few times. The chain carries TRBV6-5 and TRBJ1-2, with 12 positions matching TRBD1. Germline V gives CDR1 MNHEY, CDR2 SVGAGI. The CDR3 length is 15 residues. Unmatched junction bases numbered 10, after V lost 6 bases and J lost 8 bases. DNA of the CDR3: TGTGCCAGCAGGACCCCGGGACAGGGGGCGAACGGCTACACCTTC. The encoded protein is CASRTPGQGANGYTF.

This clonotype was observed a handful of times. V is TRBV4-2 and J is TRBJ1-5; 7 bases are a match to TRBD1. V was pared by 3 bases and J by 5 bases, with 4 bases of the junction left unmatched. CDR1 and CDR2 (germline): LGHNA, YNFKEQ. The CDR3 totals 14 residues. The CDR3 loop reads CASSHSQGDQPQHF. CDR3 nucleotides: TGTGCCAGCAGCCACTCTCAGGGGGATCAGCCCCAGCATTTT.

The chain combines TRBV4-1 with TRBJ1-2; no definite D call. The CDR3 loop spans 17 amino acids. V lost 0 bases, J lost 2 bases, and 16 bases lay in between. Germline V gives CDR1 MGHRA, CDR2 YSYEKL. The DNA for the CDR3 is TGCGCCAGCAGCCAAGATCCGGTGCCGGAGCACAACTATGGCTACACCTTC. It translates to CASSQDPVPEHNYGYTF.

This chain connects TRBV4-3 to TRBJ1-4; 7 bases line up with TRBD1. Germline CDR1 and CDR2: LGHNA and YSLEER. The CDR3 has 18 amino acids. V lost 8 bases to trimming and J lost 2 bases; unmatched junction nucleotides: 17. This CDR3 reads CASSPRGYPTPTNEKLFF. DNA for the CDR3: TGCGCCAGCTCCCCCAGGGGGTACCCCACCCCTACTAATGAAAAACTGTTTTTT.

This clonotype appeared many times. CDR3 sequence reads: CASSFGTSGLETQYF. DNA of the CDR3: TGTGCCAGCAGCTTTGGGACTAGCGGACTGGAGACCCAGTACTTC. The chain employs TRBV11-1 and TRBJ2-5, with 11 bases identical to TRBD2. Germline V gives CDR1 SGHAT, CDR2 FQDESV (reference sequence). The J segment lost 5 bases and the V segment lost 3 bases, leaving 5 bases of the junction unmatched. The CDR3 length is 15 residues.

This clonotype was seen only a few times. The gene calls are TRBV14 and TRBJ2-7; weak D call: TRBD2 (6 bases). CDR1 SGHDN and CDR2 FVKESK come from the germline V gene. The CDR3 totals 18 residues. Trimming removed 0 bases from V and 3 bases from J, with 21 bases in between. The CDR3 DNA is TGTGCCAGCAGCCAAGATAAAATTGGGGGGTATTGGAGCTACGAGCAGTACGTC. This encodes CASSQDKIGGYWSYEQYV.

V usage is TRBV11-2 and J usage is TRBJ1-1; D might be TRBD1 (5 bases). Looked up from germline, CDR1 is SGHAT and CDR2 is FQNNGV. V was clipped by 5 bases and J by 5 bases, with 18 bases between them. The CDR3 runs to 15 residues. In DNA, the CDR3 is TGTGCCAGCAGCCTGGGGCCGGGTGGGGTAACTGAAGCTTTCTTT. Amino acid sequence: CASSLGPGGVTEAFF.

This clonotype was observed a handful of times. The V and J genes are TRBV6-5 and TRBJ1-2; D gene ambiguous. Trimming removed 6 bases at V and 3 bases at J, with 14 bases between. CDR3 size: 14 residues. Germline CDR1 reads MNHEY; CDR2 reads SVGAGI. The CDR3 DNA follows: TGTGCCAGCAGACGAGGGTACTTGGACTATGGCTACACCTTC. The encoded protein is CASRRGYLDYGYTF.

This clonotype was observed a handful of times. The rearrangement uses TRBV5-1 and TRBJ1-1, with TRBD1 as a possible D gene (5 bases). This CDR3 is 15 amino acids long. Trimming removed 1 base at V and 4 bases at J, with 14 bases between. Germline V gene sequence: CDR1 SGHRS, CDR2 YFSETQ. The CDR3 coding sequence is TGCGCCAGCAGCTTGAATGGAGGGGTCGGCACTGAAGCTTTCTTT. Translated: CASSLNGGVGTEAFF.

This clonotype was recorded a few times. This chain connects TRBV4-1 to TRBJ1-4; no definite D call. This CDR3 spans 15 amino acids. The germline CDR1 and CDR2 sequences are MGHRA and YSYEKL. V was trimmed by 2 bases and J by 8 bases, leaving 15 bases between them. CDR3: CASSQKYLDPEKLFF. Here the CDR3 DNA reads TGCGCCAGCAGCCAAAAATACCTCGACCCGGAAAAACTGTTTTTT.

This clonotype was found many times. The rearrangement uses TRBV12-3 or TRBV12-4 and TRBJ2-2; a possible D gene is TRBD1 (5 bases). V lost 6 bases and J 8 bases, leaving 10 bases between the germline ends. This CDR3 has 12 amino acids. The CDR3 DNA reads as TGTGCCAGCAGGATCAGGGCTGGGGAGCTGTTTTTT. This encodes CASRIRAGELFF.

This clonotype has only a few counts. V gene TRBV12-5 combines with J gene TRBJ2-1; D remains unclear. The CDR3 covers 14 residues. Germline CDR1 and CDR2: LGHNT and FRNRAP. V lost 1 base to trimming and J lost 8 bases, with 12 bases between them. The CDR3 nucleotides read TGTGCTAGTGGTTTGGAGGGTGCGGTCGATGAGCAGTTCTTC. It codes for CASGLEGAVDEQFF.

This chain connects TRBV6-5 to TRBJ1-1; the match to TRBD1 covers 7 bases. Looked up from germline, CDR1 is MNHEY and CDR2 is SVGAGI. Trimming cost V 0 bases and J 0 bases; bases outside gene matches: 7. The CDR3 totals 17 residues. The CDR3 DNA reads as TGTGCCAGCAGTTACTCGATAACGGGACAGCTGAACACTGAAGCTTTCTTT. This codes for CASSYSITGQLNTEAFF.

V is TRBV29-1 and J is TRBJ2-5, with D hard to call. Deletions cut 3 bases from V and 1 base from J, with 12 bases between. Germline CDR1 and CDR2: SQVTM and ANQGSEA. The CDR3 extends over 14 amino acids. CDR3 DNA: TGCAGCGTTGAGTCTTGGGGTCTCCAAGAGACCCAGTACTTC. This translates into CSVESWGLQETQYF. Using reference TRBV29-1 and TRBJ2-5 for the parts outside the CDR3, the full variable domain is SAVISQKPSRDICQRGTSLTIQCQVDSQVTMMFWYRQQPGQSLTLIATANQGSEATYESGFVIDKFPISRPNLTFSTLTVSNMSPEDSSIYLCSVESWGLQETQYFGPGTRLLVL.